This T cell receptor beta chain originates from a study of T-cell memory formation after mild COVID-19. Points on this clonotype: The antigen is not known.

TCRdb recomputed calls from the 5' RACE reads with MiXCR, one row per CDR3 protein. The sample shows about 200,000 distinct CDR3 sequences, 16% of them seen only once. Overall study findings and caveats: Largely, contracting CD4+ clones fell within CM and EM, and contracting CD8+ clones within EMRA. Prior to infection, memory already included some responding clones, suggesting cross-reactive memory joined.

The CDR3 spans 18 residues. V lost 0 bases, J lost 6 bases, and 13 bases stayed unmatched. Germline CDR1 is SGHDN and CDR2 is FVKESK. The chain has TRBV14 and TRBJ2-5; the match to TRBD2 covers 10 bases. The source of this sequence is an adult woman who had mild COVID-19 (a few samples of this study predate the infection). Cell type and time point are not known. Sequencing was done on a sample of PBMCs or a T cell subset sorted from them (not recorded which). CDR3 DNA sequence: TGTGCCAGCAGCCAAGATTCCCCCCTAGCGGGAGACATTAAGACCCAGTACTTC. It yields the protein CASSQDSPLAGDIKTQYF.